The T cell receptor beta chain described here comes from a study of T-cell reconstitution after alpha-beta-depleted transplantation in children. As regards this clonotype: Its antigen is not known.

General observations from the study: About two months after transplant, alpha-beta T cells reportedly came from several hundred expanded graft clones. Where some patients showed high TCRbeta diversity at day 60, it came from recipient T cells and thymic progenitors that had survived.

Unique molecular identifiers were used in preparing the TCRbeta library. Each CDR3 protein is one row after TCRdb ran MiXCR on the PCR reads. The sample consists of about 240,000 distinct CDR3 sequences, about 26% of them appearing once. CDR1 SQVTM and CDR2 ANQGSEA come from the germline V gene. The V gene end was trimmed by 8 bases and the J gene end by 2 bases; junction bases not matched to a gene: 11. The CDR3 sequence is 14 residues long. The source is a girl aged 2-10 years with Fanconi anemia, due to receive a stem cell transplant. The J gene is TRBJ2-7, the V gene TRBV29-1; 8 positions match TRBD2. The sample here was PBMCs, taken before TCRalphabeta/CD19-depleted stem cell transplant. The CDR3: CSYKAGGVPYEQYF. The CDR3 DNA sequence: TGCAGCTATAAGGCGGGAGGTGTCCCCTACGAGCAGTACTTC.